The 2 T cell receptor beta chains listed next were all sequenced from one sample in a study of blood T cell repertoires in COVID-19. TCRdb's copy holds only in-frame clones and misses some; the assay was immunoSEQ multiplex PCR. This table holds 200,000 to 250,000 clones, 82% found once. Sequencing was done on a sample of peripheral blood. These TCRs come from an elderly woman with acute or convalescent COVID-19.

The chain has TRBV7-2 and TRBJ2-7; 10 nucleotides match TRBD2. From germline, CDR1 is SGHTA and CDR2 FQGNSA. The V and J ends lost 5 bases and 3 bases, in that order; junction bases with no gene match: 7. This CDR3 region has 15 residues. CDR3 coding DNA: TGTGCCAGCAGCCCCTCGACTAGCGGGTACTACGAGCAGTACTTC. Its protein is CASSPSTSGYYEQYF.

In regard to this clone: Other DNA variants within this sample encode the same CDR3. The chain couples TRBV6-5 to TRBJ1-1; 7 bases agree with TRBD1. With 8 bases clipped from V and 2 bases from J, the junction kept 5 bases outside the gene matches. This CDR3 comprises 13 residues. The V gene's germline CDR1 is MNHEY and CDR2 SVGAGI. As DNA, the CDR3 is TGTGCCAGCGCCGGGACAGTTAACACTGAAGCTTTCTTT. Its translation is CASAGTVNTEAFF.